Given below is one TCR beta chain in context. As originally analysed: Cell counts per sample came from amplifying reference gene primers. The assay was immunoSEQ multiplex PCR, and TCRdb's table has in-frame clones only and misses some. V and J calls and clone size come straight from that table; D and trimming were deduced from the DNA. The table records about 180,000 clones, about 87% of them present only once. The data belong to a study of blood T cell repertoires in COVID-19. Study summary: The samples span acute and convalescent COVID-19 from the United States, Italy and Spain. In each case, the material was cDNA or gDNA derived from T cells, B-cell-depleted T cells, or PBMCs.

Sequenced input: peripheral blood. The receptor's source is a woman aged 25 to 45 with acute or convalescent COVID-19.

In DNA, the CDR3 is TGCGCCAGCGGGAGGGACAAAAGCACAGATACGCAGTATTTT. It specifies CASGRDKSTDTQYF. V is TRBV5-1 and J is TRBJ2-3; TRBD2 might be the D (7 bases). Germline V lookup: CDR1 SGHRS, CDR2 YFSETQ. V lost 7 bases and J 0 bases, leaving 12 bases between the germline ends. The CDR3 is 14 residues long. The variable domain in full, with the rest retrieved from reference TRBV5-1 and TRBJ2-3, is KAGVTQTPRYLIKTRGQQVTLSCSPISGHRSVSWYQQTPGQGLQFLFEYFSETQRNKGNFPGRFSGRQFSNSRSEMNVSTLELGDSALYLCASGRDKSTDTQYFGPGTRLTVL.